The entry that follows covers one T cell receptor beta chain sequence. The antigen remains undetermined. CDR1 is SGHNT and CDR2 is YENEEA in the germline V gene. The ends were cut back, 5 bases at V and 1 base at J, with 3 bases in the middle. This CDR3 has 13 amino acids. The data are from a study of radiation and T cells in renal cell carcinoma. On the study more broadly: Nephrectomy followed 15 Gy stereotactic body radiation by 4 weeks.

General study points: From baseline, blood top tumor clonotypes peaked at 2 weeks post-radiation. No pretreatment tumor biopsies were available for baseline clonotypes.

Time point specified: baseline pretreatment blood. The treatment: 15 Gy SBRT to primary tumor, nephrectomy 4 weeks later. Clear cell pathology was present in this patient's renal cell carcinoma. Some clones are missing from TCRdb's copy, which holds only in-frame ones; the method was immunoSEQ multiplex PCR. Of 130,000 to 150,000 clones listed, roughly 88% are singletons. The sequence derives from a woman between 45 and 65 years old with renal cell carcinoma. The V gene is TRBV11-3, the J gene TRBJ2-6; D is undetermined. The input for sequencing was blood, taken from a patient whose treatment included radiotherapy and nephrectomy. The CDR3 nucleotides are TGTGCCAGCAGCGTATCTGGGGCCAACGTCCTGACTTTC. It translates to CASSVSGANVLTF. The variable domain in full, completed from reference TRBV11-3 and TRBJ2-6, reads EAGVVQSPRYKIIEKKQPVAFWCNPISGHNTLYWYLQNLGQGPELLIRYENEEAVDDSQLPKDRFSAERLKGVDSTLKIQPAELGDSAVYLCASSVSGANVLTFGAGSRLTVL.